This passage covers 21 T cell receptor beta chains from one sample sequenced in a study of blood T cell repertoires in COVID-19. The method was immunoSEQ multiplex PCR; TCRdb's version includes in-frame clones alone and lacks a portion of them. The repertoire holds 60,000 to 85,000 clones, with almost 90% as singletons. Sequencing was done on a sample of peripheral blood. Every receptor here comes from an elderly woman with active or convalescent COVID-19.

The chain uses TRBV7-8 and TRBJ1-5, with 8 bases matching TRBD1. V was pared by 3 bases and J by 3 bases, with 4 bases of the junction left unmatched. Germline V lookup: CDR1 SGHVS, CDR2 FQNEAQ. The CDR3 loop spans 15 amino acids. The DNA for the CDR3 is TGTGCCAGCAGCTTCCGGGACAGGTTCAATCAGCCCCAGCATTTT. Translated, it gives CASSFRDRFNQPQHF.

This chain links TRBV25-1 with TRBJ2-5; D remains ambiguous. Germline V gene data show CDR1 as MGHDK and CDR2 as SYGVNS. V dropped 3 bases and J dropped 4 bases, with 15 bases sitting between them. The CDR3 is made up of 15 amino acids. Here the CDR3 DNA reads TGTGCCAGCAGTGAGAGTCGAATTTTGCGAGAGACCCAGTACTTC. Its translation: CASSESRILRETQYF.

The chain couples TRBV4-3 to TRBJ1-2; D unresolved. Germline V gene data show CDR1 as LGHNA and CDR2 as YSLEER. This CDR3 has 15 residues. V gave up 0 bases and J gave up 4 bases, with 12 bases separating them. The CDR3 reads CASSQDLGSIYGYTF. The CDR3 DNA follows: TGCGCCAGCAGCCAAGATCTCGGTTCAATCTATGGCTACACCTTC.

The gene calls are TRBV10-2 and TRBJ2-7; 9 nucleotides align to TRBD1. Germline CDR1 WSHSY, CDR2 SAAADI. V was pared by 7 bases and J by 3 bases, with 7 bases of the junction left unmatched. CDR3 length equals 14 residues. CDR3 amino acids: CASNDRGSFYEQYF. CDR3 nucleotides: TGCGCCAGCAATGACAGGGGGTCATTCTACGAGCAGTACTTC.

The table lists this clone with a count of one. The chain joins TRBV2 to TRBJ1-3; D gene uncertain. CDR3 length: 14 residues. V lost 2 bases and J lost 0, with 5 bases in between. CDR1 is SNHLY and CDR2 is FYNNEI in the germline V gene. The CDR3 nucleotides read TGTGCCAGCAGTGAATCCTACTCTGGAAACACCATATATTTT. Amino acid sequence: CASSESYSGNTIYF. Full variable domain (rest looked up from reference TRBV2 and TRBJ1-3): EPEVTQTPSHQVTQMGQEVILRCVPISNHLYFYWYRQILGQKVEFLVSFYNNEISEKSEIFDDQFSVERPDGSNFTLKIRSTKLEDSAMYFCASSESYSGNTIYFGEGSWLTVV.

This chain joins TRBV6-5 and TRBJ1-3; 8 bases match TRBD1. V was pared by 4 bases and J by 4 bases, with 6 bases of the junction left unmatched. Germline V gene sequence: CDR1 MNHEY, CDR2 SVGAGI. This CDR3 is built from 15 residues. The CDR3 region is CASSLTGVGGNTIYF. CDR3 bases: TGTGCCAGCAGTTTGACAGGGGTGGGCGGAAACACCATATATTTT.

The J gene is TRBJ1-2, the V gene TRBV14, with a possible D match to TRBD1 (6 bases). Trimming stripped 3 bases from V and 2 bases from J, with 10 bases between. The CDR3 has 14 residues. Germline CDR1 SGHDN, CDR2 FVKESK. The CDR3 DNA reads as TGTGCCAGCAGCCAGCAGGGGTGGAACTATGGCTACACCTTC. Encoded protein: CASSQQGWNYGYTF.

The V and J genes are TRBV5-4 and TRBJ2-1; D perhaps matches TRBD1 (6 bases). The CDR3 runs 15 residues. V was cut by 0 bases and J by 1 base, with 8 bases left in between. In germline, CDR1 is SGHNT, CDR2 YYREEE (reference sequence). DNA of the CDR3: TGTGCCAGCAGCTTGGTGCAGGGGTCCTACAATGAGCAGTTCTTC. This gives the protein CASSLVQGSYNEQFF.

This chain connects TRBV11-3 to TRBJ1-3; D may be TRBD1 (5 bases). V shed 5 bases and J shed 1 base, with 6 bases lying between them. This CDR3 has 13 amino acids. Germline V gives CDR1 SGHNT, CDR2 YENEEA. The CDR3 DNA is TGTGCCAGCAGCCAGGGTTCTGGAAACACCATATATTTT. It is translated as CASSQGSGNTIYF.

V usage is TRBV27 and J usage is TRBJ1-5, with no clear D. The CDR3 totals 14 residues. The germline V gene encodes CDR1 MNHEY and CDR2 SMNVEV (reference sequence). V lost 3 bases, J lost 7 bases, and 13 bases lay in between. The CDR3 spells CASSLKAGRQPQHF. CDR3 nucleotides: TGTGCCAGCAGTTTGAAGGCAGGAAGACAGCCCCAGCATTTT.

Here the CDR3 DNA reads TGTGCCAGCACCCCCTCAGGTGGCACTAACTATGGCTACACCTTC. Residues: CASTPSGGTNYGYTF. The V call is TRBV4-2, the J call TRBJ1-2; D remains ambiguous. Trimming removed 7 bases at V and 0 bases at J, with 15 bases between. CDR1 LGHNA and CDR2 YNFKEQ come from the germline V gene. CDR3 length: 15 amino acids.

This clone came up once. CDR3 nucleotide sequence: TGTGCCAGCAGTGCCGGGCCTAGCGGGGGGGGATACAATGAGCAGTTCTTC. This codes for CASSAGPSGGGYNEQFF. The chain recombines TRBV6-1 with TRBJ2-1; TRBD2 agrees at 12 bases. The CDR3 sequence is 17 residues long. V lost 4 bases to trimming and J lost 4 bases; unmatched junction nucleotides: 8. Germline CDR1 is MNHNS and CDR2 is SASEGT.

The gene calls are TRBV11-2 and TRBJ1-5; D is ambiguous. The CDR3 has 13 residues. CDR1 and CDR2 from the germline V gene are SGHAT and FQNNGV. Trimming cost V 1 base and J 7 bases, with 8 bases left between them. CDR3 nucleotide sequence: TGTGCCAGCAGCTTAGGGGGAGAGCAGCCCCAGCATTTT. Encoded protein: CASSLGGEQPQHF.

The rearrangement links TRBV18 to TRBJ2-4; TRBD2 agrees at 14 bases. The CDR3 consists of 16 residues. The V and J ends lost 5 bases and 6 bases, in that order; junction bases with no gene match: 6. From germline, CDR1 is KGHSH and CDR2 LQKENI. The CDR3 sequence is CASSATSGGAPNIQYF. The DNA of the CDR3 is TGTGCCAGCTCAGCGACTAGCGGGGGGGCCCCAAACATTCAGTACTTC.

The chain couples TRBV7-2 to TRBJ2-2; 7 bases are shared with TRBD1. Germline CDR1 and CDR2: SGHTA and FQGNSA. The CDR3 is 15 residues long. The V segment lost 6 bases and the J segment 0 bases; nucleotides outside the gene matches: 4. The CDR3: CASRTGPANTGELFF. The CDR3 DNA is TGTGCCAGCAGGACAGGGCCTGCGAACACCGGGGAGCTGTTTTTT.

The chain links TRBV6-4 to TRBJ2-1, with 7 bases that match TRBD2. Per germline, CDR1 MRHNA and CDR2 SNTAGT. The CDR3 covers 16 residues. The trim removed 6 bases at V and 4 bases at J, leaving 12 bases unmatched. CDR3 region: CASSLAWGGSYNEQFF. The DNA of the CDR3 is TGTGCCAGCAGCCTCGCCTGGGGCGGGAGTTACAATGAGCAGTTCTTC.

The rearrangement links TRBV19 to TRBJ1-6; tentatively, D is TRBD1 (5 bases). CDR3 length: 13 amino acids. Germline CDR1 and CDR2: LNHDA and SQIVND (reference sequence). Deletions cut 3 bases from V and 8 bases from J, with 8 bases between. The CDR3 DNA reads TGTGCCAGTAGTATGGGGGGGGATTCACCCCTCCACTTT. It yields the protein CASSMGGDSPLHF.

The V gene is TRBV10-3, the J gene TRBJ1-1; D possibly corresponds to TRBD1 (5 bases). Trimming shortened V by 6 bases and J by 2 bases, and 10 bases separated the two germline ends. CDR3 size: 13 residues. Germline values: CDR1 ENHRY, CDR2 SYGVKD. The CDR3 spells CAISQGANTEAFF. Here the CDR3 DNA reads TGTGCCATCAGCCAAGGGGCTAACACTGAAGCTTTCTTT.

The chain employs TRBV18 and TRBJ1-1; D gene uncertain. CDR1 and CDR2 from the germline V gene are KGHSH and LQKENI. V gave up 3 bases and J gave up 2 bases, with 10 bases separating them. This CDR3 is 14 amino acids long. CDR3 bases: TGTGCCAGCTCACCTGTGAGGGAAAACACTGAAGCTTTCTTT. This encodes CASSPVRENTEAFF.

This clone was detected once. V is TRBV18 and J is TRBJ1-2, with D maybe TRBD1 (5 bases). The CDR3 length is 15 residues. Germline V gene data show CDR1 as KGHSH and CDR2 as LQKENI. V lost 2 bases to trimming and J lost 2 bases, with 12 bases between them. The CDR3 is CASSPGRARNYGYTF. The DNA for the CDR3 is TGTGCCAGCTCACCAGGCAGGGCGCGCAACTATGGCTACACCTTC. Using reference TRBV18 and TRBJ1-2 for the parts outside the CDR3, the full variable domain is NAGVMQNPRHLVRRRGQEARLRCSPMKGHSHVYWYRQLPEEGLKFMVYLQKENIIDESGMPKERFSAEFPKEGPSILRIQQVVRGDSAAYFCASSPGRARNYGYTFGSGTRLTVV.

This chain connects TRBV27 to TRBJ2-5, with 8 bases aligning to TRBD2. This CDR3 contains 12 residues. V lost 6 bases to trimming and J lost 7 bases; unmatched junction nucleotides: 4. Per germline, CDR1 MNHEY and CDR2 SMNVEV (reference sequence). CDR3 sequence: CASSQAGGTQYF. The CDR3 nucleotides read TGTGCCAGCAGCCAGGCGGGAGGGACCCAGTACTTC.